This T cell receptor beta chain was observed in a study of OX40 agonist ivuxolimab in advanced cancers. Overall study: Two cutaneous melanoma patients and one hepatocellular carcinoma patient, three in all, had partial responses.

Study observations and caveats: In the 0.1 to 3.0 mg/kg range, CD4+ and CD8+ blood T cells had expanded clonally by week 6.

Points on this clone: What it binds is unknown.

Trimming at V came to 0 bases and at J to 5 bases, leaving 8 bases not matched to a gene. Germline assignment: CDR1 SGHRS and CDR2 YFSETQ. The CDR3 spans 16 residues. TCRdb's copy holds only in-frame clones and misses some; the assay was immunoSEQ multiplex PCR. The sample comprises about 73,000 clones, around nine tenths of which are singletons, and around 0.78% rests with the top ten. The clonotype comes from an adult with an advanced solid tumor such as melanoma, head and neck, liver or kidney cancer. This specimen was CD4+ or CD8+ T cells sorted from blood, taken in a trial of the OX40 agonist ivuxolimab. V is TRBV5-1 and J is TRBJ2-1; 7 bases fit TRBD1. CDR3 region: CASSLGRTGANNEQFF. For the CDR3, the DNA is TGCGCCAGCAGCTTGGGACGGACAGGAGCCAACAATGAGCAGTTCTTC.